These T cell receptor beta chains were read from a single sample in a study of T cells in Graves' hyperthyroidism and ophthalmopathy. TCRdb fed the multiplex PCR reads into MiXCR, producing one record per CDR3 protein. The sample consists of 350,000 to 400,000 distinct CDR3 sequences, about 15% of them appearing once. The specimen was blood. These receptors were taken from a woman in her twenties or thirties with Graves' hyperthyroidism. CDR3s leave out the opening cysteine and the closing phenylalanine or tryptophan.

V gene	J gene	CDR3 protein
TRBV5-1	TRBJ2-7	ASSQTTRGIGYEQY
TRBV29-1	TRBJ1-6	SVAFRADDNSPLH
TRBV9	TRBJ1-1	ASSVEIGSTEAF
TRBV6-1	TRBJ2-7	ATTDYSKPPGYEQY
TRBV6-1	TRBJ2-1	ASIIAGGPLNEQF
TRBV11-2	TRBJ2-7	ASSLTGTGGDEQY
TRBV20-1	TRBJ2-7	SAGPGSSSYEQY
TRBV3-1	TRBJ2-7	ASSNPLAGAREQY
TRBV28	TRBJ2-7	ASRYTGDYEQY
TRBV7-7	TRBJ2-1	ASSLVSGSVGEQF
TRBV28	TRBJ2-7	ASSSPRYEQY
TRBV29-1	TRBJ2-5	SVSTGSETQY
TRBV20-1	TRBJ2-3	SPPGTGNPDTQY
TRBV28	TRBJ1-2	ASSSGVRTDLGGYT
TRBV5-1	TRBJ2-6	ASNTGNSGANVLT
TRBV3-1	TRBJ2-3	ASSRAGGPPDTQY
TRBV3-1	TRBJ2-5	ASSQDPGLAGSETQY
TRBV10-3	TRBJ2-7	AISAVPYEQY
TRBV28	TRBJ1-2	ASSATGGSRGGYT
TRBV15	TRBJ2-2	ATSRKANTGELF
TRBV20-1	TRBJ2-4	SAPESGKNIQY
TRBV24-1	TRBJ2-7	ATSDLRMGEQY
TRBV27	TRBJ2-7	ASRRLGTGGPLTYEQY
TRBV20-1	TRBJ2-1	SAKPSGSNEQF
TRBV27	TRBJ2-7	ASSLELGRSYEQY
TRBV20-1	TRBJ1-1	SARRRAKNTEAF
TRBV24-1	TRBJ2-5	ATSDHPGLDWVETQY
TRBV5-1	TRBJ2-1	ASRFDLGYNEQF
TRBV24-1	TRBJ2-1	ATSGTSGGVYNEQF
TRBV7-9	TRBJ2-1	ASSPKLTVVTNEQF